This T cell receptor (beta chain) was recorded in a study of regulatory T cells in long-lasting Graves disease. The study, taken as a whole, reports: Researchers examined only peripheral blood and not thyroid tissue. Persistent disease samples used TRBV28, TRBJ1-2 and TRBJ2-5 preferentially.

In germline, CDR1 is SGHTA, CDR2 FQGNSA. Losses at the gene ends were 1 base for V and 2 bases for J; bases not matched to a gene: 5. CDR3 length: 16 residues. Stated time point: persistent/refractory GD, antithyroid drugs over 5 years with positive TRAb. Generation of the TCR library employed RNA extracted from PBMCs. The EDTA tubes were filled with around 9.2 milliliters of drawn peripheral blood. Arm-PCR with iRepertoire HTBI primers amplified the CDR3 regions for these TCR beta libraries. TCRdb redid the calling of the multiplex PCR reads with MiXCR, one entry per CDR3 protein. The sample contains a few hundred thousand distinct CDR3 sequences, roughly a quarter of which appear only once. Ten or more counts support this clonotype. Its matching antigen is unknown.

The clonotype originates from a female donor with Graves disease. The chain carries TRBV7-2 and TRBJ2-7, with 10 positions matching TRBD1. The specimen was peripheral blood mononuclear cells (PBMCs), collected when the disease was refractory, from a patient treated with antithyroid drugs. CDR3 residues: CASSLEIGTGAYEQYF. The CDR3 DNA sequence: TGTGCCAGCAGCTTAGAAATCGGGACAGGGGCCTACGAGCAGTACTTC.